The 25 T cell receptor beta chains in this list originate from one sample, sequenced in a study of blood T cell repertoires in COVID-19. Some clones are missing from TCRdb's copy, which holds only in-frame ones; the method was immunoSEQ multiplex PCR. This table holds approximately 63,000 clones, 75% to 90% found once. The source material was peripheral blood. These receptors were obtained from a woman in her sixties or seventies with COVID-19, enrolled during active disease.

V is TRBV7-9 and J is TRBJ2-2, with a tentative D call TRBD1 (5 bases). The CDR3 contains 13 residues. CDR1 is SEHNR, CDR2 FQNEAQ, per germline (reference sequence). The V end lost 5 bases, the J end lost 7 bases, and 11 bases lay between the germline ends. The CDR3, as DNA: TGTGCCAGCAGCCCCCCAGGGCTCGGGGAGCTGTTTTTT. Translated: CASSPPGLGELFF.

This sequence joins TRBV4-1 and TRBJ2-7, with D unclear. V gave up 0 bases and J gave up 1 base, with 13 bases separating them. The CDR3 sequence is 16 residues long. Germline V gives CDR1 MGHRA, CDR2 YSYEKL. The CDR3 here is CASSQEATPVSYEQYF. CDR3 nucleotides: TGCGCCAGCAGCCAAGAAGCGACTCCGGTATCCTACGAGCAGTACTTC.

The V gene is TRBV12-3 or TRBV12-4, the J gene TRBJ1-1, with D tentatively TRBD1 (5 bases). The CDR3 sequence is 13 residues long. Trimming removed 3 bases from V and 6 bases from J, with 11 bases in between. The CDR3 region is CASSLGGASEAFF. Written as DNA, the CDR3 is TGTGCCAGCAGTTTGGGGGGAGCATCTGAAGCTTTCTTT.

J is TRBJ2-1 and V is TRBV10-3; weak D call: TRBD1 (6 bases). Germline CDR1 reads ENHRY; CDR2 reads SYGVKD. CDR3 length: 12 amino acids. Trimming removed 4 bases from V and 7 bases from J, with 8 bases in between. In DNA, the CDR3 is TGTGCCATCAGTGTACAGGGTAATGAGCAGTTCTTC. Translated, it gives CAISVQGNEQFF.

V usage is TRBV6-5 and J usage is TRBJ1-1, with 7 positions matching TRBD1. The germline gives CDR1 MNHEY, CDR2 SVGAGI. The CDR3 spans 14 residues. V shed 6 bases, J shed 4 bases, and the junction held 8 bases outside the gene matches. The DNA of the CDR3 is TGTGCCAGCAGGGCCCGACAGGGTGGCACTGAAGCTTTCTTT. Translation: CASRARQGGTEAFF.

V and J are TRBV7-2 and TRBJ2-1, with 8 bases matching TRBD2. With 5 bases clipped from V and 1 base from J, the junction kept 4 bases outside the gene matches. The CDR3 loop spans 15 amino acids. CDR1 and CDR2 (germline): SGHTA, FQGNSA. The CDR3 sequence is CASSQGGGSYNEQFF. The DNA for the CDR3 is TGTGCCAGCAGCCAGGGCGGGGGGTCCTACAATGAGCAGTTCTTC.

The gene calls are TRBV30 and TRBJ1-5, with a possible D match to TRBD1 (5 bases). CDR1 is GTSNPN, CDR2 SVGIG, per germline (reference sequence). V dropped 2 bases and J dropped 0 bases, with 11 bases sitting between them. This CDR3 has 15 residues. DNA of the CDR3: TGTGCCTGGAGTCCTGGGGCCTCTAGCAATCAGCCCCAGCATTTT. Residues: CAWSPGASSNQPQHF.

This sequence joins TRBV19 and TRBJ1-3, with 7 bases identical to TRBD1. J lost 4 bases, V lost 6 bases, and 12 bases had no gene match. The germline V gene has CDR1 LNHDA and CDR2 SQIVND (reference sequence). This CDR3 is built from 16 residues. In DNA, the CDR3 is TGTGCCAGTAGCCAATTCCAAGGCAGGGGGGGAAACACCATATATTTT. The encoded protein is CASSQFQGRGGNTIYF.

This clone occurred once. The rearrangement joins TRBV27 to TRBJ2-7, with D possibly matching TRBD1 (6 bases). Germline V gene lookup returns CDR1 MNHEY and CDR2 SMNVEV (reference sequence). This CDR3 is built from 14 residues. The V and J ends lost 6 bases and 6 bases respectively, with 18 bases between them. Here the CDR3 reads CASSPRGPFGEQYF. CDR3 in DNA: TGTGCCAGCAGCCCCAGGGGTCCCTTCGGCGAGCAGTACTTC.

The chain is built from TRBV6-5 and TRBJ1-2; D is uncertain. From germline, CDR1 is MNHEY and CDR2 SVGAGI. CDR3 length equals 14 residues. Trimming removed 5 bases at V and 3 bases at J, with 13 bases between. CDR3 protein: CASSPTRSYYGYTF. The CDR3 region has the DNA TGTGCCAGCAGTCCCACCCGGAGCTACTATGGCTACACCTTC.

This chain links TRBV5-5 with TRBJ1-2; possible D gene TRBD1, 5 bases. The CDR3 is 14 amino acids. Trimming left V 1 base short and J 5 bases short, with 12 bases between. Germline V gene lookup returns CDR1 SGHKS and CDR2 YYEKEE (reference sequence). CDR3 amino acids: CASSLNWEGYGYTF. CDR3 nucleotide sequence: TGTGCCAGCAGCTTGAACTGGGAGGGGTATGGCTACACCTTC.

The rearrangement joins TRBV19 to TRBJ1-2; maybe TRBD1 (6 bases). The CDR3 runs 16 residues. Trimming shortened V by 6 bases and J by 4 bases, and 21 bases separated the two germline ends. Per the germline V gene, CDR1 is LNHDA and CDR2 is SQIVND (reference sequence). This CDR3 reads CASSIPGTPTFYGYTF. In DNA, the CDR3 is TGTGCCAGTAGCATACCGGGGACACCGACCTTCTATGGCTACACCTTC.

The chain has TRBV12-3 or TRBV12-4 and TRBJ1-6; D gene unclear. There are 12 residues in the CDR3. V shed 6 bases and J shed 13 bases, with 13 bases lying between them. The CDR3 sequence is CASSYENAPLHF. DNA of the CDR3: TGTGCCAGCAGCTACGAAAATGCTCCCCTCCACTTT.

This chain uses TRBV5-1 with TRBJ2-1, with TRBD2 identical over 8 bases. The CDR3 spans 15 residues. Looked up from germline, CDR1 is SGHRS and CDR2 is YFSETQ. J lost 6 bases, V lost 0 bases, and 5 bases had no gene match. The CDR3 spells CASSLGSGRGNEQFF. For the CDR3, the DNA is TGCGCCAGCAGCTTGGGGTCCGGGAGGGGCAATGAGCAGTTCTTC.

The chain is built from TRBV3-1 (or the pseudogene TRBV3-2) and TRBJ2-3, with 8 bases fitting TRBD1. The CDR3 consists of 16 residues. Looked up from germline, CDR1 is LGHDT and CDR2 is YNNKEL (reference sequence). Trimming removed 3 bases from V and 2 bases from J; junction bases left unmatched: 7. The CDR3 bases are TGTGCCAGCAGCCAGACCGGGACAGGACCCACAGATACGCAGTATTTT. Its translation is CASSQTGTGPTDTQYF.

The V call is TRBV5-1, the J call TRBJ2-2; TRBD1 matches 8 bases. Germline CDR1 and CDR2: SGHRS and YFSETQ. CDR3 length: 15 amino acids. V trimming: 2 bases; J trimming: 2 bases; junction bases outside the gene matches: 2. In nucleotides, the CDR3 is TGCGCCAGCAGCTTCAGGGGGCGTAACACCGGGGAGCTGTTTTTT. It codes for CASSFRGRNTGELFF.

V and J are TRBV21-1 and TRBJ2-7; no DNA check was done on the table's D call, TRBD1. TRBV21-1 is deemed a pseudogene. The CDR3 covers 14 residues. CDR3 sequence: CASSDNRVIYEQYF. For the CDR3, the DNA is TGTGCCAGCAGCGACAACAGGGTTATTTACGAGCAGTACTTC.

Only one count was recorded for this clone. The CDR3 region is CASSTPGQGAYEQYF. The CDR3 nucleotides read TGTGCCAGCAGTACACCGGGACAGGGGGCCTACGAGCAGTACTTC. This chain joins TRBV27 and TRBJ2-7; 11 bases line up with TRBD1. The CDR3 covers 15 residues. Germline CDR1 and CDR2: MNHEY and SMNVEV (reference sequence). Losses at the gene ends were 5 bases for V and 2 bases for J; bases not matched to a gene: 5.

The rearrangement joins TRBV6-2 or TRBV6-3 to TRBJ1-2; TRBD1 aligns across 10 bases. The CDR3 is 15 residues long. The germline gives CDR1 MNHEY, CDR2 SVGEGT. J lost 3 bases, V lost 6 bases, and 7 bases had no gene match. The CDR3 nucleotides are TGTGCCAGCAGCCCCAGACAGGGGGCATACTATGGCTACACCTTC. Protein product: CASSPRQGAYYGYTF.

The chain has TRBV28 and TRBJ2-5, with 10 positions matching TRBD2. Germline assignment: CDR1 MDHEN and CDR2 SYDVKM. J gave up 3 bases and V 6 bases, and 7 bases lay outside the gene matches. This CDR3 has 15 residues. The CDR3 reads CASSRRAGGKETQYF. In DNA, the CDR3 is TGTGCCAGCAGCCGGAGAGCGGGAGGGAAAGAGACCCAGTACTTC.

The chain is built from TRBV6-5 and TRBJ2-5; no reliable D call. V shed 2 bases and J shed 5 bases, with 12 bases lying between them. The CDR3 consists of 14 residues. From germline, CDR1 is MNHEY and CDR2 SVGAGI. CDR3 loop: CASSYNGMQETQYF. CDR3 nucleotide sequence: TGTGCCAGCAGTTACAATGGCATGCAGGAGACCCAGTACTTC.

The CDR3 loop is CSQDIQETQYF. The CDR3 coding sequence is TGCAGTCAGGACATACAAGAGACCCAGTACTTC. V is TRBV20-1 and J is TRBJ2-5, with D possibly matching TRBD1 (5 bases). From germline, CDR1 is DFQATT and CDR2 SNEGSKA (reference sequence). Trimming removed 8 bases at V and 2 bases at J, with 9 bases between. The CDR3 covers 11 residues.

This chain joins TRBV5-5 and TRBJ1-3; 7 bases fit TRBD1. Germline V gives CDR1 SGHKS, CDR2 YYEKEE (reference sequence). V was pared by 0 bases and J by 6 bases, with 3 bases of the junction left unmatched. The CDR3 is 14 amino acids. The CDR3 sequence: CASSLATGANTIYF. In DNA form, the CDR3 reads TGTGCCAGCAGCTTGGCTACAGGGGCAAACACCATATATTTT. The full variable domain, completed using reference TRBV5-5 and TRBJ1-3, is DAGVTQSPTHLIKTRGQQVTLRCSPISGHKSVSWYQQVLGQGPQFIFQYYEKEERGRGNFPDRFSARQFPNYSSELNVNALLLGDSALYLCASSLATGANTIYFGEGSWLTVV.

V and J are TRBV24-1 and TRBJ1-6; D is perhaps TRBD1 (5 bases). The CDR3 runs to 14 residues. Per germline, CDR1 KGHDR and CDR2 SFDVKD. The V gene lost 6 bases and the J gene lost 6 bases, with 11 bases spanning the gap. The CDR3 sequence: CATSPGLPNSPLHF. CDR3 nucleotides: TGTGCCACCAGTCCAGGGTTGCCTAATTCACCCCTCCACTTT.

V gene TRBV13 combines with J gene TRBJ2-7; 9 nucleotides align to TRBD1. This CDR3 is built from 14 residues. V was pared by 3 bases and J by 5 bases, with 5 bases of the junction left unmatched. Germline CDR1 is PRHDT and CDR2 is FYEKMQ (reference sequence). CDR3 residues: CASSFGTGWDEQYF. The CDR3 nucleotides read TGTGCCAGCAGCTTCGGGACAGGGTGGGACGAGCAGTACTTC.